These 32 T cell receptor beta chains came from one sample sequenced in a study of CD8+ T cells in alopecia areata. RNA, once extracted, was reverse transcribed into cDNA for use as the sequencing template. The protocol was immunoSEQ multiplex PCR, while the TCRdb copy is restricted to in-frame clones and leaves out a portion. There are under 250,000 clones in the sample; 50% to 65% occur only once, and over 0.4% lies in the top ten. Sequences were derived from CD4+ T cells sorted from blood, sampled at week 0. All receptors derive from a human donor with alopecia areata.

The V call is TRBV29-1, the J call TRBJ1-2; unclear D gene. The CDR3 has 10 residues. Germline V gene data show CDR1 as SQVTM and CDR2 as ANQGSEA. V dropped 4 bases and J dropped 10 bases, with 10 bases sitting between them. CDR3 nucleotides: TGCAGCGTTGGTGGCGGAATCTACACCTTC. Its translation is CSVGGGIYTF.

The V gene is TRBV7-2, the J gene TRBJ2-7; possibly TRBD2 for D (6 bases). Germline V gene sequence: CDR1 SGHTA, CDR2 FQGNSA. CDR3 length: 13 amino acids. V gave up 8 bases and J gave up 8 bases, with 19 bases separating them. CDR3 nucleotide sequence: TGTGCCAGCCAGGCGGGGCTTTCTAAGAAGCAGTACTTC. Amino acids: CASQAGLSKKQYF.

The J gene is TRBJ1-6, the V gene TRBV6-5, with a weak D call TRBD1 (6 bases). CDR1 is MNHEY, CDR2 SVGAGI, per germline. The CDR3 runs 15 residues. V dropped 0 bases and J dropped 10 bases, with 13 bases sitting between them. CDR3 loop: CASSYSNRAQSPLHF. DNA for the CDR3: TGTGCCAGCAGTTACTCTAACAGGGCGCAGTCACCCCTCCACTTT.

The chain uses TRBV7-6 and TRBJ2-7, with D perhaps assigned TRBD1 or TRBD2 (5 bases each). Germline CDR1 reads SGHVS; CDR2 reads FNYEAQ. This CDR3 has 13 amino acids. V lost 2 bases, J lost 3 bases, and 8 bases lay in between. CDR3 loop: CASSLQGDYEQYF. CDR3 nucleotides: TGTGCCAGCAGCTTACAGGGAGACTACGAGCAGTACTTC. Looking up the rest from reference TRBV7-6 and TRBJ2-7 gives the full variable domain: GAGVSQSPRYKVTKRGQDVALRCDPISGHVSLYWYRQALGQGPEFLTYFNYEAQQDKSGLPNDRFSAERPEGSISTLTIQRTEQRDSAMYRCASSLQGDYEQYFGPGTRLTVT.

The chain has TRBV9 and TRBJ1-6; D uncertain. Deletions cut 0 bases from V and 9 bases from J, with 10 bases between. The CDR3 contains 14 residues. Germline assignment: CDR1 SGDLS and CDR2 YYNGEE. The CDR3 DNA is TGTGCCAGCAGCGTAGGCCTCGGTTTTTCACCCCTCCACTTT. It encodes CASSVGLGFSPLHF.

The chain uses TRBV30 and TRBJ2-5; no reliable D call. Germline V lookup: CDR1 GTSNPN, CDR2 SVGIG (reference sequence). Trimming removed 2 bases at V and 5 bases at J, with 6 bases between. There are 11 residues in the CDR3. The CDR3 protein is CAWSMRETQYF. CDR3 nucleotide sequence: TGTGCCTGGAGTATGAGGGAGACCCAGTACTTC.

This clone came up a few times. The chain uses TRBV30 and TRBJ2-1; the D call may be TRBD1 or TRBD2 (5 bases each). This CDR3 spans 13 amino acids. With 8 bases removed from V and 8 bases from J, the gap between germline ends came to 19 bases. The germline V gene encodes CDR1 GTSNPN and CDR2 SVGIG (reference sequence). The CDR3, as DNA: TGTGCCGGGGCTGGGGGAGTTGGCGATGAGCAGTTCTTC. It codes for CAGAGGVGDEQFF. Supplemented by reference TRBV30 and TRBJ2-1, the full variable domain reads SQTIHQWPATLVQPVGSPLSLECTVEGTSNPNLYWYRQAAGRGLQLLFYSVGIGQISSEVPQNLSASRPQDRQFILSSKKLLLSDSGFYLCAGAGGVGDEQFFGPGTRLTVL.

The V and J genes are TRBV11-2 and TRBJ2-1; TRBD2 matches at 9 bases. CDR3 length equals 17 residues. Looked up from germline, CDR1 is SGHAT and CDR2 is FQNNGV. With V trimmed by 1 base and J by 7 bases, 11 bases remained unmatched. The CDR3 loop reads CASSLGFSVAGANEQFF. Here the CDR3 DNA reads TGTGCCAGCAGCTTAGGCTTTTCGGTAGCGGGAGCGAATGAGCAGTTCTTC.

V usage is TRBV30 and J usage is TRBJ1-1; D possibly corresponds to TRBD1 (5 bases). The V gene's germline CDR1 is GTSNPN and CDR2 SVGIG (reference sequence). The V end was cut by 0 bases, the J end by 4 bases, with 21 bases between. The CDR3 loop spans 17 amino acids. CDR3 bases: TGTGCCTGGAGTGTACGAGGCAGGGAAGCCTTGGGCACTGAAGCTTTCTTT. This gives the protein CAWSVRGREALGTEAFF. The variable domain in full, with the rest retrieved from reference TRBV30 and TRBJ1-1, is SQTIHQWPATLVQPVGSPLSLECTVEGTSNPNLYWYRQAAGRGLQLLFYSVGIGQISSEVPQNLSASRPQDRQFILSSKKLLLSDSGFYLCAWSVRGREALGTEAFFGQGTRLTVV.

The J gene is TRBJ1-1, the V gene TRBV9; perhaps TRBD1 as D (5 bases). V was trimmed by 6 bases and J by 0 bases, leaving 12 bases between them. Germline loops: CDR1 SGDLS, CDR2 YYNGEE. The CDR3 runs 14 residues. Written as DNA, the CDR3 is TGTGCCAGCATCCCAGGGAGAGTGAACACTGAAGCTTTCTTT. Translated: CASIPGRVNTEAFF.

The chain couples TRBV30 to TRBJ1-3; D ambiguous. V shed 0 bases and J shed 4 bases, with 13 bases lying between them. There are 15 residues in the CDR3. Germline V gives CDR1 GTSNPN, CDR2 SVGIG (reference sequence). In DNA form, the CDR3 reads TGTGCCTGGAGTGTACCCCGAGTCTACGGAAACACCATATATTTT. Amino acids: CAWSVPRVYGNTIYF.

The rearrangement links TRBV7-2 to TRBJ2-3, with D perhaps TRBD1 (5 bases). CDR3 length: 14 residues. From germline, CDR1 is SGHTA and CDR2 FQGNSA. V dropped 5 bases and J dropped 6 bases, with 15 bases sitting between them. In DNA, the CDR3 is TGTGCCAGCAGCCCCTACCAGGGATCGGATACGCAGTATTTT. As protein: CASSPYQGSDTQYF. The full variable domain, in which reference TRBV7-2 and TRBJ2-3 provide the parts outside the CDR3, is GAGVSQSPSNKVTEKGKDVELRCDPISGHTALYWYRQSLGQGLEFLIYFQGNSAPDKSGLPSDRFSAERTGGSVSTLTIQRTQQEDSAVYLCASSPYQGSDTQYFGPGTRLTVL.

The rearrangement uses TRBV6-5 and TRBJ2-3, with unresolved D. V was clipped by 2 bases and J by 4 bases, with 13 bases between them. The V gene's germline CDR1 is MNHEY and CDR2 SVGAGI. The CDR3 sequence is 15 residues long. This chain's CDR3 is CASSYLGRLADTQYF. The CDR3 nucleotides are TGTGCCAGCAGTTACCTCGGTCGTCTGGCAGATACGCAGTATTTT.

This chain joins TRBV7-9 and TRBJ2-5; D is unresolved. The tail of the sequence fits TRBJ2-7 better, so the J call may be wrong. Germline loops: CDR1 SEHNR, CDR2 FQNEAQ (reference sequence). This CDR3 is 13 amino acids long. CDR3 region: CASSFQGTYEQYF. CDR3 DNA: TGTGCCAGCAGCTTCCAAGGAACCTACGAGCAGTACTTC.

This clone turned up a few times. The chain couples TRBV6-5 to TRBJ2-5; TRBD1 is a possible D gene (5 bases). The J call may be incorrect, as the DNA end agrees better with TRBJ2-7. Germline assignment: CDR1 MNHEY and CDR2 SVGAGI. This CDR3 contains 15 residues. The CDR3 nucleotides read TGTGCCAGCAGTTACAGGGGAATGGGTTACTACGAGCAGTACTTC. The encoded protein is CASSYRGMGYYEQYF.

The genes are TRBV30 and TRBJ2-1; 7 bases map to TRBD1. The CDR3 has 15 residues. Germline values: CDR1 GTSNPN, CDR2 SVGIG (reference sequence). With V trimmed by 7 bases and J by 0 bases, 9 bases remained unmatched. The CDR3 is CASTPGGSSYNEQFF. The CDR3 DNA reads TGTGCCTCCACGCCAGGGGGTAGCTCCTACAATGAGCAGTTCTTC.

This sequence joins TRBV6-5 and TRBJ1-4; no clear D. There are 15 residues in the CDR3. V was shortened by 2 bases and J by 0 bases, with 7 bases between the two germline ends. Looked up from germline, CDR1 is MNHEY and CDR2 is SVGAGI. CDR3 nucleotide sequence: TGTGCCAGCAGTTACAGACCCACAACTAATGAAAAACTGTTTTTT. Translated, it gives CASSYRPTTNEKLFF.

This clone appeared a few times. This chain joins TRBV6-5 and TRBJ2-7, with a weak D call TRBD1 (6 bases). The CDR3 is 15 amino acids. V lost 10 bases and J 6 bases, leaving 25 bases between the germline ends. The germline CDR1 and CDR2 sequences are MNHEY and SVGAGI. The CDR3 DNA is TGTGCCATCAGAGGGGTTAGGGGGACGCTTGGCGAGCAGTACTTC. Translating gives CAIRGVRGTLGEQYF.

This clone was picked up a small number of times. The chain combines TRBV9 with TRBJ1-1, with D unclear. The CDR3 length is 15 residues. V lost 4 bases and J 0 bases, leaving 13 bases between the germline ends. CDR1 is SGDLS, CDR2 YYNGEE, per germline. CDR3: CASSPGPGLNTEAFF. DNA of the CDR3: TGTGCCAGCAGCCCCGGCCCCGGACTGAACACTGAAGCTTTCTTT.

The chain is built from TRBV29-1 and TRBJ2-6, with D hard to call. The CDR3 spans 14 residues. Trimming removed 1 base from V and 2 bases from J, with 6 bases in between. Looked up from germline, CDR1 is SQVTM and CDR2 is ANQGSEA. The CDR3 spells CSVEATPGANVLTF. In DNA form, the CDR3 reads TGCAGCGTTGAAGCAACCCCTGGGGCCAACGTCCTGACTTTC.

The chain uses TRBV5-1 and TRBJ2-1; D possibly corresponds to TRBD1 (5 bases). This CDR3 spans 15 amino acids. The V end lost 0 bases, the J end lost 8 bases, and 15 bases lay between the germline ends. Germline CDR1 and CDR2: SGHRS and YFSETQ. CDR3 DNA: TGCGCCAGCAGCTTGGAATGGGCAGGGCGCGATGAGCAGTTCTTC. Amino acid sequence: CASSLEWAGRDEQFF.

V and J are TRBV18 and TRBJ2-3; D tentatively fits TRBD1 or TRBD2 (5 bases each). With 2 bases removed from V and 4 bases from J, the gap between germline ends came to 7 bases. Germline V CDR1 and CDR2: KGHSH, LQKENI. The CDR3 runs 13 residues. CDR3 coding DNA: TGTGCCAGCTCACCAACGGGGCCAGATACGCAGTATTTT. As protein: CASSPTGPDTQYF. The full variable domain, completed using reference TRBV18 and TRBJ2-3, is NAGVMQNPRHLVRRRGQEARLRCSPMKGHSHVYWYRQLPEEGLKFMVYLQKENIIDESGMPKERFSAEFPKEGPSILRIQQVVRGDSAAYFCASSPTGPDTQYFGPGTRLTVL.

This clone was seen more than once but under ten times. CDR3 DNA: TGCGCCAGCAGCTTGGGGACCGGGAAGGGGCAGTTCTTC. Residues: CASSLGTGKGQFF. The chain is built from TRBV5-1 and TRBJ2-1; the D gene is possibly TRBD2 (5 bases). The CDR3 consists of 13 residues. Deletions cut 0 bases from V and 12 bases from J, with 13 bases between. Germline V CDR1 and CDR2: SGHRS, YFSETQ.

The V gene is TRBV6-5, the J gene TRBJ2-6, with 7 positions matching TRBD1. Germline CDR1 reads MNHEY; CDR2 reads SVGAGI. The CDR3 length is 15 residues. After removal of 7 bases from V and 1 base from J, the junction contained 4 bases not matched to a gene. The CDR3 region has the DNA TGTGCCAGCACCCCGGACAGGTCTGGGGCCAACGTCCTGACTTTC. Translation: CASTPDRSGANVLTF.

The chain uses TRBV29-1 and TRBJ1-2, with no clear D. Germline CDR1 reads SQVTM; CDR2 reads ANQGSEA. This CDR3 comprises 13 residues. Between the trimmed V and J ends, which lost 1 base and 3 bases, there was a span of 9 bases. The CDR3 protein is CSVEAQFYYGYTF. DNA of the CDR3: TGCAGCGTTGAAGCACAGTTCTACTATGGCTACACCTTC.

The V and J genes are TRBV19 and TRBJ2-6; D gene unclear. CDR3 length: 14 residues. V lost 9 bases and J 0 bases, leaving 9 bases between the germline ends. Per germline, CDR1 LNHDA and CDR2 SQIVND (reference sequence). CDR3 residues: CASAKVSGANVLTF. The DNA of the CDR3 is TGTGCCAGCGCCAAAGTCTCTGGGGCCAACGTCCTGACTTTC.

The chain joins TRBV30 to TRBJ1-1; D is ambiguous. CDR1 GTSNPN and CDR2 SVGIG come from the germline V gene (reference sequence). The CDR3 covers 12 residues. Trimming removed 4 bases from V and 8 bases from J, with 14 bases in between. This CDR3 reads CAWKPRALEAFF. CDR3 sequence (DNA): TGTGCCTGGAAGCCCCGAGCGCTGGAAGCTTTCTTT.

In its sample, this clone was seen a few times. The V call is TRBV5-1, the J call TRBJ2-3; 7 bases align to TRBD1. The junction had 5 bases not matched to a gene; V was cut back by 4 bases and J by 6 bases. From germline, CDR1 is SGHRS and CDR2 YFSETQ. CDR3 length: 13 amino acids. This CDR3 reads CASSHTGEDTQYF. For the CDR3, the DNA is TGCGCCAGCAGCCATACAGGGGAGGATACGCAGTATTTT. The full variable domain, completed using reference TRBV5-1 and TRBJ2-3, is KAGVTQTPRYLIKTRGQQVTLSCSPISGHRSVSWYQQTPGQGLQFLFEYFSETQRNKGNFPGRFSGRQFSNSRSEMNVSTLELGDSALYLCASSHTGEDTQYFGPGTRLTVL.

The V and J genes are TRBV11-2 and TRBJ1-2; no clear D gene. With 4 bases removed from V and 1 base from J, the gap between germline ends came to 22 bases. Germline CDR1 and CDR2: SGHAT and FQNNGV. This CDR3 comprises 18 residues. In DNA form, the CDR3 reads TGTGCCAGCAGCTCGCCCCGCGGGTCCCGCCGTTATAACTATGGCTACACCTTC. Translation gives CASSSPRGSRRYNYGYTF.

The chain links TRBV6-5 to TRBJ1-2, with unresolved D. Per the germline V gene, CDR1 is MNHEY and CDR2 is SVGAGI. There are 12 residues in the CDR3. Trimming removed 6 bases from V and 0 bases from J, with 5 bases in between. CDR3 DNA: TGTGCCAGCAGAGGACCTAACTATGGCTACACCTTC. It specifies CASRGPNYGYTF.

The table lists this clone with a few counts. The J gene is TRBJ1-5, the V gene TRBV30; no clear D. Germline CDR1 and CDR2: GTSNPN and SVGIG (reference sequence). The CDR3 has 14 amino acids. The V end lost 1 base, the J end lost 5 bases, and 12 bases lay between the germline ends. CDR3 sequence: CAWSAWGRDQPQHF. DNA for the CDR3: TGTGCCTGGAGTGCATGGGGTAGGGATCAGCCCCAGCATTTT. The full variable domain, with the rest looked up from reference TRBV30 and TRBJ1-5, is SQTIHQWPATLVQPVGSPLSLECTVEGTSNPNLYWYRQAAGRGLQLLFYSVGIGQISSEVPQNLSASRPQDRQFILSSKKLLLSDSGFYLCAWSAWGRDQPQHFGDGTRLSIL.

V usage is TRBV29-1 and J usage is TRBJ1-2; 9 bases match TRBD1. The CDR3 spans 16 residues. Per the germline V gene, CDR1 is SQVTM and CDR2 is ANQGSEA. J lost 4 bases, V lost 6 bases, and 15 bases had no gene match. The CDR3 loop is CSVANKNRGPGYGYTF. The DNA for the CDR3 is TGCAGCGTGGCAAACAAGAACAGGGGGCCGGGCTATGGCTACACCTTC.